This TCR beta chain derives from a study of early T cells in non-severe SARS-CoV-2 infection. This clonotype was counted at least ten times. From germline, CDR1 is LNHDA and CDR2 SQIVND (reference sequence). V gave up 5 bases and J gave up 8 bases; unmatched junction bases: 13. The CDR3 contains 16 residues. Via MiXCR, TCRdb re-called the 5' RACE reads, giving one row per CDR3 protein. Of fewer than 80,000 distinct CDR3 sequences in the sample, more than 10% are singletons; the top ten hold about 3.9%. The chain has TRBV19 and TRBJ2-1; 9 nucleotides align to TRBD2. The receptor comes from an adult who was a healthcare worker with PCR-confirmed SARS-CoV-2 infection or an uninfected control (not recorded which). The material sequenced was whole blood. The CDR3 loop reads CASSSYGLAKGDEQFF. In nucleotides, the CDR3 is TGTGCCAGTAGTTCCTACGGACTAGCGAAGGGGGATGAGCAGTTCTTC.